This T cell receptor (beta chain) was sequenced for a study of blood T cells in healthy people across ages. Study-level results: Diversity was higher, and naive CD4+ cells more numerous, in long-lived donors than in aged donors.

The germline CDR1 and CDR2 sequences are GTSNPN and SVGIG (reference sequence). The CDR3 is 14 amino acids. Deletions cut 8 bases from V and 5 bases from J, with 22 bases between. Many counts were recorded for this clonotype. Its antigen is undetermined. Using a J-beta primer mix together with a sample-barcoded 5' primer, a second PCR was run for roughly 6 to 12 cycles. A tag from a template-switch adaptor with 12 random nucleotides marked each cDNA molecule. TCRdb recomputed calls from the 5' RACE reads with MiXCR, one row per CDR3 protein. The data contain 590,000 or so distinct CDR3 sequences, approximately 30% of them singletons.

The sequence came from a woman of 80 years or more in good health. The chain employs TRBV30 and TRBJ2-7; the D gene could be TRBD1 or TRBD2 (5 bases each). Material for sequencing was blood. The CDR3 protein is CAIKYRDAVDEQYF. The CDR3 DNA follows: TGTGCCATCAAGTACCGGGACGCAGTCGACGAGCAGTACTTC.